This entry is about one TCR beta chain. Its antigen is currently unknown. The V and J ends lost 4 bases and 1 base respectively, with 10 bases between them. Germline values: CDR1 MGHRA, CDR2 YSYEKL. The CDR3 loop spans 15 amino acids. The sample is drawn from a study of cytomegalovirus exposure and HLA in healthy donors. PCR involved 60 Vbeta and 13 Jbeta primers. Generated by immunoSEQ multiplex PCR, the TCRdb table keeps only in-frame clones and is missing some. The sample consists of over 150,000 clones, approximately 82% of them appearing once. Regarding the study as a whole: The study flagged some 170 TCR beta chains as cytomegalovirus-associated. It was in a later analysis that TCR association rates were seen to vary by HLA locus, highest for DRB1 and lowest for HLA-C.

The specimen was PBMCs. The chain links TRBV4-1 to TRBJ2-2; D is unclear. The clonotype originates from a male donor in good health and CMV-seronegative. The CDR3 nucleotides read TGCGCCAGCAGCCTCGACATATTGAACACCGGGGAGCTGTTTTTT. Its protein is CASSLDILNTGELFF.